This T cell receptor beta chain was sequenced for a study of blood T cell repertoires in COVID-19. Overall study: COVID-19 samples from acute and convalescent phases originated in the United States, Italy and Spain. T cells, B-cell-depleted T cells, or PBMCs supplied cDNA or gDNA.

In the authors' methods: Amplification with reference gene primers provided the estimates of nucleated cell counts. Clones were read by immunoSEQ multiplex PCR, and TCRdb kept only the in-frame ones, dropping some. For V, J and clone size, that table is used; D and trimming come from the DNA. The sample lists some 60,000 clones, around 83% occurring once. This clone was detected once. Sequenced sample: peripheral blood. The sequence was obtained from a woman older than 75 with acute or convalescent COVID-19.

The CDR3 here is CASSIYSGEQFF. Here the CDR3 DNA reads TGTGCCAGTAGTATATACAGTGGTGAGCAGTTCTTC. The chain couples TRBV19 to TRBJ2-1; D ambiguous. The CDR3 totals 12 residues. With 2 bases removed from V and 9 bases from J, the gap between germline ends came to 8 bases. Germline V CDR1 and CDR2: LNHDA, SQIVND (reference sequence).